This passage covers 5 T cell receptor beta chains from one sample sequenced in a study of T-cell reconstitution after alpha-beta-depleted transplantation in children. Unique molecular identifiers were incorporated into the prepared TCRbeta library. TCRdb re-called the PCR reads with MiXCR, one entry per CDR3 protein. The sample comprises fewer than 700,000 distinct CDR3 sequences, 10% to 15% of which are singletons, and 2.2% rests with the top ten. Source: PBMCs, mostly from graft donor cells, taken 360 days after TCRalphabeta/CD19-depleted stem cell transplant. All receptors come from a male patient between 5 and 17 years old who had a stem cell transplant for acute myeloid leukemia, so the T cells may come from the graft donor.

This clonotype occurred many times. The V call is TRBV12-3 or TRBV12-4, the J call TRBJ2-5; 7 nucleotides line up with TRBD1. This CDR3 region has 14 residues. The junction had 7 bases not matched to a gene; V was cut back by 6 bases and J by 3 bases. CDR3 nucleotides: TGTGCCAGCAGGTCCCGGGACAGAAAAGAGACCCAGTACTTC. Translation: CASRSRDRKETQYF.

The chain couples TRBV20-1 to TRBJ2-7; 14 bases line up with TRBD2. The CDR3 has 14 amino acids. V shed 3 bases and J 6 bases; nucleotides not matched to a gene: 4. Germline loops: CDR1 DFQATT, CDR2 SNEGSKA (reference sequence). The CDR3 region has the DNA TGCAGTGCTAGTGGGACTAGCGGGAGTAGCGAGCAGTACTTC. This encodes CSASGTSGSSEQYF.

This clonotype was counted a few times. The V call is TRBV7-8, the J call TRBJ2-7, with 8 bases matching TRBD1. CDR3 size: 15 residues. Germline V lookup: CDR1 SGHVS, CDR2 FQNEAQ. J was trimmed by 5 bases and V by 3 bases; bases with no gene match: 9. The CDR3 nucleotides are TGTGCCAGCAGCTTTAAACAGGGGGGACTCGACGAGCAGTACTTC. Its protein is CASSFKQGGLDEQYF.

The genes are TRBV4-3 and TRBJ2-1, with TRBD2 identical over 10 bases. Germline V gives CDR1 LGHNA, CDR2 YSLEER. Trimming cost V 4 bases and J 9 bases; bases outside gene matches: 15. The CDR3 totals 17 residues. The CDR3 protein is CASSPSWTSGRWVEQFF. CDR3 nucleotide sequence: TGCGCCAGCAGCCCCTCCTGGACTAGCGGTAGGTGGGTTGAGCAGTTCTTC.

This clonotype came up many times. The chain joins TRBV12-3 or TRBV12-4 to TRBJ2-1; D possibly corresponds to TRBD1 (6 bases). V lost 3 bases, J lost 4 bases, and 7 bases lay in between. This CDR3 contains 13 residues. CDR3: CASSLGQYNEQFF. Written as DNA, the CDR3 is TGTGCCAGCAGTTTGGGACAATACAATGAGCAGTTCTTC.